This section outlines one T cell receptor beta chain sequence together with its context. Its antigen remains unidentified. This entry comes from a study of graft-versus-host responses after intestinal transplantation. Overall study results and limits: Subjects displaying graft-donor T cell macrochimerism possessed elevated graft-versus-host to host-versus-graft clonal ratios inside allografts.

Measured with immunoSEQ multiplex PCR; TCRdb has only the in-frame clones, and not every one. The sample carries about 16,000 clones, around 90% recorded once. CDR3 size: 14 residues. From germline, CDR1 is LNHDA and CDR2 SQIVND (reference sequence). J was trimmed by 4 bases and V by 4 bases; bases with no gene match: 5. The receptor comes from a human patient who received an intestinal transplant, so some T cells may come from the graft donor. The material was PBMCs, obtained about 110 days after intestinal transplant. This sequence joins TRBV19 and TRBJ2-7; 9 bases are a match to TRBD1. The DNA for the CDR3 is TGTGCCAGTAGTAATGGGGACAGGGTATACGAGCAGTACTTC. Translation: CASSNGDRVYEQYF.